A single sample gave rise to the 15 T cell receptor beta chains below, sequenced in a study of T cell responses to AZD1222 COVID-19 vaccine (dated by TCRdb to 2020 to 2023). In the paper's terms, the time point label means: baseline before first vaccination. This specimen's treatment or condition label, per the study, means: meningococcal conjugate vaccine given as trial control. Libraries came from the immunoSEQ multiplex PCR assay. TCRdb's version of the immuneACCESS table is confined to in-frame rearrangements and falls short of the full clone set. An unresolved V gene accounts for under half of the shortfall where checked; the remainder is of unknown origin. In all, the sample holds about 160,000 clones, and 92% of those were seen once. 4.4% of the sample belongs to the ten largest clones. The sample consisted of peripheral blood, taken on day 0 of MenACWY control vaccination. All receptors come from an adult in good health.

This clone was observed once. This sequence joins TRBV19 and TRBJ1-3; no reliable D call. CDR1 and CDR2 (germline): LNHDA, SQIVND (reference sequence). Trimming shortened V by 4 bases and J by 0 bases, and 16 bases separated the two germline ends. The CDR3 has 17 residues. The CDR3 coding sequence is TGTGCCAGTAGTACCGCCGAGGAGGCCCTCTCTGGAAACACCATATATTTT. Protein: CASSTAEEALSGNTIYF.

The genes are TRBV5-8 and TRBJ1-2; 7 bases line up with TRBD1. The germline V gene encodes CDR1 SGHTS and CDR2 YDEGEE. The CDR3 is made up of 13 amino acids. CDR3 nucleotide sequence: TGTGCTATTTGGACAGACAGGGTCTATGGCTACACCTTC. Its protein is CAIWTDRVYGYTF.

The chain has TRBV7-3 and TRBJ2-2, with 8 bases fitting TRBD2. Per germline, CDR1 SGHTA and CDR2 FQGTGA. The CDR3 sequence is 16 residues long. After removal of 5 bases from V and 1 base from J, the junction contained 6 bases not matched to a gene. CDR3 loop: CASSEGLAGNTGELFF. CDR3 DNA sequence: TGTGCCAGCAGCGAAGGTCTAGCGGGGAACACCGGGGAGCTGTTTTTT.

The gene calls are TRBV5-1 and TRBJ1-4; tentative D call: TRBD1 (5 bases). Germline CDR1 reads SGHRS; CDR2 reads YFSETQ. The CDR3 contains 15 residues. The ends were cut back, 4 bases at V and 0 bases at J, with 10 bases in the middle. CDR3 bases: TGCGCCAGCAGCACGGAAGGGGCAACTAATGAAAAACTGTTTTTT. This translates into CASSTEGATNEKLFF.

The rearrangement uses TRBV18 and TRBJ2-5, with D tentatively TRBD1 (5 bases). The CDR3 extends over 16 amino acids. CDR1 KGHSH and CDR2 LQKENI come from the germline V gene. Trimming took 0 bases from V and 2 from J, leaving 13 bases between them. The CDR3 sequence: CASSPPLLAGQETQYF. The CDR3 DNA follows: TGTGCCAGCTCACCACCTCTCCTGGCAGGGCAAGAGACCCAGTACTTC. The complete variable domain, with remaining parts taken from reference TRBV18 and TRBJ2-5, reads NAGVMQNPRHLVRRRGQEARLRCSPMKGHSHVYWYRQLPEEGLKFMVYLQKENIIDESGMPKERFSAEFPKEGPSILRIQQVVRGDSAAYFCASSPPLLAGQETQYFGPGTRLLVL.

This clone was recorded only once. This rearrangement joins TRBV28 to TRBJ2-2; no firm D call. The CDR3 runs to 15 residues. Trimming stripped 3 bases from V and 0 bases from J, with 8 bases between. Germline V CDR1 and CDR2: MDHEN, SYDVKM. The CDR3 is CASSFRVANTGELFF. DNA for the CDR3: TGTGCCAGCAGTTTTCGAGTCGCGAACACCGGGGAGCTGTTTTTT.

Here the CDR3 reads CASGPSHREGNQPQHF. CDR3 nucleotides: TGTGCTAGTGGCCCATCCCACAGGGAAGGCAATCAGCCCCAGCATTTT. This chain uses TRBV12-5 with TRBJ1-5; the D gene is possibly TRBD1 (6 bases). The germline V gene encodes CDR1 LGHNT and CDR2 FRNRAP. This CDR3 has 16 amino acids. V shed 6 bases and J shed 2 bases, with 17 bases lying between them.

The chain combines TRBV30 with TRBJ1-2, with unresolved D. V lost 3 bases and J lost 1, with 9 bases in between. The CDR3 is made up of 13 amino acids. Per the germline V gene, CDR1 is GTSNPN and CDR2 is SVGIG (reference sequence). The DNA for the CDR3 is TGTGCCTGGAGGGCGACATTTAACTATGGCTACACCTTC. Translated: CAWRATFNYGYTF.

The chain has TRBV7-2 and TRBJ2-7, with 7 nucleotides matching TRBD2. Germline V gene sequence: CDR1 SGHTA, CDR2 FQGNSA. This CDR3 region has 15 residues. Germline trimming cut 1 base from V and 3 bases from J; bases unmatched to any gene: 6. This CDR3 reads CASSLGGGRDYEQYF. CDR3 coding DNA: TGTGCCAGCAGCTTAGGGGGGGGAAGGGACTACGAGCAGTACTTC.

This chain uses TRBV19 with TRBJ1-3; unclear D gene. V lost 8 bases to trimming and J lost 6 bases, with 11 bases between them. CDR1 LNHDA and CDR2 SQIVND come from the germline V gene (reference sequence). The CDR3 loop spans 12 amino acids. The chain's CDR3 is CASSFLENTIYF. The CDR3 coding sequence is TGTGCCAGTTCTTTTCTGGAAAACACCATATATTTT.

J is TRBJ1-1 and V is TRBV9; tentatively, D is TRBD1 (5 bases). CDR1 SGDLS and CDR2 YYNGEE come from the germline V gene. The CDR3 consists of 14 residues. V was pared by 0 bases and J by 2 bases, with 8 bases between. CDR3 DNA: TGTGCCAGCAGCGTAGCAGGGATAAACACTGAAGCTTTCTTT. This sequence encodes CASSVAGINTEAFF.

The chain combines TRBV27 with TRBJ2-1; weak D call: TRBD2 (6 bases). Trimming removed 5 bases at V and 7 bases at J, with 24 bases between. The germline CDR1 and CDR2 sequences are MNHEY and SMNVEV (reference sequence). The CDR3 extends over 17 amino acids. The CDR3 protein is CASSLFGGEVLGNEQFF. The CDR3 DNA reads TGTGCCAGCAGTCTCTTCGGCGGGGAGGTCCTCGGGAATGAGCAGTTCTTC.

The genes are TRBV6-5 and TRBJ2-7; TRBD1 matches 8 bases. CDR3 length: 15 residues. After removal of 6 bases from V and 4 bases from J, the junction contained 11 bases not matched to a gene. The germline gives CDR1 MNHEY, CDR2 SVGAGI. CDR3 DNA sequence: TGTGCCAGCAGCTACCAACAGGGGGGATGGTACGAGCAGTACTTC. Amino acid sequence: CASSYQQGGWYEQYF.

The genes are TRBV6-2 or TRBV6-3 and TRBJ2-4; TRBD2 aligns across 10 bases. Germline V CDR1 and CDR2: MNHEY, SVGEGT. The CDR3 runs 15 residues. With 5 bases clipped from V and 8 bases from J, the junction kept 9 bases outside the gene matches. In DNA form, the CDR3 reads TGTGCCAGCAGTCCCTGGACTAGCGGATCGGACATTCAGTACTTC. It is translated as CASSPWTSGSDIQYF.

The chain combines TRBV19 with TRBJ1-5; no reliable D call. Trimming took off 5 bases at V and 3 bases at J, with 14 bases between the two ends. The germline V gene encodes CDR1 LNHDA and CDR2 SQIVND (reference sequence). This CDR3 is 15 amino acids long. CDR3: CASSSPGGINQPQHF. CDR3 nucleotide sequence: TGTGCCAGTAGTTCACCGGGAGGAATCAATCAGCCCCAGCATTTT.